The clone carrying this T cell receptor beta chain showed up just once. Its target is unknown. This record belongs to a study of T cell responses to AZD1222 COVID-19 vaccine. Turning to the study itself: Investigators merged groups given second doses at roughly 4 or roughly 12 weeks.

The repertoire was sequenced with immunoSEQ multiplex PCR; TCRdb's copy has only in-frame clones and lacks some. The sample records some 64,000 clones, about four fifths being singletons. General study findings and limits: Donors skewed white British and female; clonal diversity was possibly underestimated. Breadth and depth of Spike-specific TCRs rose after two AZD1222 doses. Vaccine-associated CD4 TCRs spanned spike, dominant at 160-218 and 743-854.

This TCR was sampled from an adult in good health. The sample in question was peripheral blood, obtained on day 0 of AZD1222 vaccination.

CDR3 nucleotides: TGCAGCGTTGGGGGACAGTATAGCAATCAGCCCCAGCATTTT. As protein: CSVGGQYSNQPQHF. V and J are TRBV29-1 and TRBJ1-5, with TRBD1 identical over 7 bases. With V trimmed by 4 bases and J by 0 bases, 3 bases remained unmatched. CDR1 SQVTM and CDR2 ANQGSEA come from the germline V gene. There are 14 residues in the CDR3.